The 26 T cell receptor beta chains below all came from one sample that was sequenced in a study of blood T cell repertoires in COVID-19. TCRdb's table, derived via immunoSEQ multiplex PCR, lists solely in-frame clones and lacks some. The data hold a few hundred thousand clones, with around 87% observed a single time. Sequenced material: peripheral blood. Source of these receptors: a woman aged 45-60 years with acute or convalescent COVID-19.

The chain carries TRBV19 and TRBJ1-5; 10 nucleotides align to TRBD1. The junction had 7 bases not matched to a gene; V was cut back by 5 bases and J by 3 bases. The germline V gene has CDR1 LNHDA and CDR2 SQIVND (reference sequence). This CDR3 has 16 residues. CDR3 DNA: TGTGCCAGTAGTCCCCCCGGGACAGGGGTCAATCAGCCCCAGCATTTT. It specifies CASSPPGTGVNQPQHF.

This clone has only one observation. This chain connects TRBV6-2 or TRBV6-3 to TRBJ2-7, with D maybe TRBD2 (6 bases). The CDR3 runs to 15 residues. Germline V gene data show CDR1 as MNHEY and CDR2 as SVGEGT. Trimming shortened V by 2 bases and J by 2 bases, and 13 bases separated the two germline ends. CDR3 residues: CASSYPTRAPYEQYF. The CDR3 nucleotides read TGTGCCAGCAGTTACCCGACTAGGGCCCCCTACGAGCAGTACTTC.

The DNA of the CDR3 is TGTGCCAGCAGTTTCCTTCCTGAGAGCTCCTACAATGAGCAGTTCTTC. Translated: CASSFLPESSYNEQFF. The chain couples TRBV6-5 to TRBJ2-1, with no clear D. Germline V gene data show CDR1 as MNHEY and CDR2 as SVGAGI. The V and J ends lost 4 bases and 0 bases respectively, with 13 bases between them. The CDR3 has 16 amino acids.

The chain uses TRBV10-3 and TRBJ2-3, with D possibly TRBD1 on 5 matching bases. The germline V gene encodes CDR1 ENHRY and CDR2 SYGVKD. The CDR3 is made up of 14 amino acids. Trimming left V 8 bases short and J 2 bases short, with 14 bases between. CDR3 region: CAIRPGLDTDTQYF. For the CDR3, the DNA is TGTGCCATCCGGCCAGGGTTGGACACAGATACGCAGTATTTT.

As regards this clone: Additional DNA sequences in this sample encode the identical CDR3. J is TRBJ2-1 and V is TRBV9; D possibly corresponds to TRBD1 (6 bases). The CDR3 length is 15 residues. Germline CDR1 reads SGDLS; CDR2 reads YYNGEE. V was cut by 0 bases and J by 0 bases, with 7 bases left in between. The chain's CDR3 is CASSVEGDSYNEQFF. CDR3 DNA sequence: TGTGCCAGCAGCGTAGAGGGGGACTCCTACAATGAGCAGTTCTTC. Variable domain in full (rest from reference TRBV9 and TRBJ2-1): DSGVTQTPKHLITATGQRVTLRCSPRSGDLSVYWYQQSLDQGLQFLIQYYNGEERAKGNILERFSAQQFPDLHSELNLSSLELGDSALYFCASSVEGDSYNEQFFGPGTRLTVL.

The chain has TRBV7-3 and TRBJ1-1; unclear D gene. Trimming removed 5 bases from V and 2 bases from J, with 15 bases in between. Germline assignment: CDR1 SGHTA and CDR2 FQGTGA. The CDR3 length is 15 residues. The CDR3 nucleotides read TGTGCCAGCAGCCTCGACTTAAGAGGCAACACTGAAGCTTTCTTT. It translates to CASSLDLRGNTEAFF.

This clone was seen more than once but under ten times. The gene calls are TRBV6-5 and TRBJ2-1, with D maybe TRBD2 (6 bases). The germline gives CDR1 MNHEY, CDR2 SVGAGI. With 6 bases removed from V and 6 bases from J, the gap between germline ends came to 15 bases. CDR3 length equals 14 residues. The CDR3 spells CASRDGRTANEQFF. Here the CDR3 DNA reads TGTGCCAGCAGGGACGGGAGAACGGCCAATGAGCAGTTCTTC.

This chain links TRBV29-1 with TRBJ2-3; D is perhaps TRBD2 (5 bases). V was trimmed by 5 bases and J by 5 bases, leaving 23 bases between them. The CDR3 runs 16 residues. The V gene's germline CDR1 is SQVTM and CDR2 ANQGSEA. The CDR3 is CSVRLDSGESRDTQYF. The CDR3 DNA follows: TGCAGCGTTAGGCTCGACTCCGGGGAGTCGAGAGATACGCAGTATTTT.

The V gene is TRBV4-3, the J gene TRBJ2-1; D possibly corresponds to TRBD2 (7 bases). Germline CDR1 is LGHNA and CDR2 is YSLEER. Trimming took 3 bases from V and 6 from J, leaving 21 bases between them. This CDR3 contains 17 residues. The CDR3 protein is CASSQMPAGEGVNEQFF. For the CDR3, the DNA is TGCGCCAGCAGCCAGATGCCCGCGGGGGAGGGGGTCAATGAGCAGTTCTTC.

The chain uses TRBV28 and TRBJ2-7, with D possibly matching TRBD2 (5 bases). Germline loops: CDR1 MDHEN, CDR2 SYDVKM. Trimming took off 7 bases at V and 4 bases at J, with 14 bases between the two ends. The CDR3 runs 13 residues. This chain's CDR3 is CASTRAEAYEQYF. The CDR3 DNA sequence: TGTGCCAGCACCCGGGCGGAGGCTTACGAGCAGTACTTC.

The chain recombines TRBV9 with TRBJ1-2, with TRBD1 matching over 9 bases. Per the germline V gene, CDR1 is SGDLS and CDR2 is YYNGEE. This CDR3 contains 17 residues. With 3 bases clipped from V and 2 bases from J, the junction kept 11 bases outside the gene matches. CDR3 sequence reads: CASSAGGGDRENYGYTF. DNA for the CDR3: TGTGCCAGCAGCGCCGGTGGAGGGGACAGGGAGAACTATGGCTACACCTTC.

The chain uses TRBV6-2 or TRBV6-3 and TRBJ1-1, with 8 bases fitting TRBD1. The ends lost 4 bases at V and 1 base at J; junction bases unmatched: 5. The CDR3 is 15 residues long. The germline gives CDR1 MNHEY, CDR2 SVGEGT. The CDR3: CASSSTGQENTEAFF. The CDR3 DNA sequence: TGTGCCAGCAGTTCGACGGGACAGGAGAACACTGAAGCTTTCTTT.

The rearrangement uses TRBV5-4 and TRBJ1-2; D ambiguous. CDR1 and CDR2 from the germline V gene are SGHNT and YYREEE (reference sequence). There are 15 residues in the CDR3. Trimming left V 2 bases short and J 8 bases short, with 19 bases between. The CDR3 DNA is TGTGCCAGCAGCTTCCCCCCGGCCCGAGGAAAAGGCTACACCTTC. This sequence encodes CASSFPPARGKGYTF.

The chain links TRBV18 to TRBJ2-7; 9 nucleotides align to TRBD1. Unmatched junction bases numbered 10, after V lost 4 bases and J lost 6 bases. The CDR3 extends over 15 amino acids. The V gene's germline CDR1 is KGHSH and CDR2 LQKENI. CDR3 in amino acids: CASSLYRGLPSEQYF. In DNA, the CDR3 is TGTGCCAGCTCACTTTACAGGGGGCTCCCCTCCGAGCAGTACTTC.

For this clone: The sample holds other DNA sequences that translate to the same CDR3. The chain recombines TRBV7-2 with TRBJ2-5, with D possibly being TRBD2 (6 bases). Germline V lookup: CDR1 SGHTA, CDR2 FQGNSA. Between the trimmed V and J ends, which lost 1 base and 2 bases, there was a span of 8 bases. The CDR3 totals 14 residues. This chain's CDR3 is CASSLVGRQETQYF. As DNA, the CDR3 is TGTGCCAGCAGCTTAGTTGGGAGGCAAGAGACCCAGTACTTC.

J is TRBJ1-1 and V is TRBV19; 7 bases are a match to TRBD1. The V and J ends lost 1 base and 0 bases, in that order; junction bases with no gene match: 8. Germline V gene data show CDR1 as LNHDA and CDR2 as SQIVND (reference sequence). The CDR3 loop spans 17 amino acids. The CDR3 loop is CASSIVRQGGLNTEAFF. For the CDR3, the DNA is TGTGCCAGTAGTATAGTCAGACAGGGCGGGTTGAACACTGAAGCTTTCTTT.

The V and J genes are TRBV10-3 and TRBJ2-7; TRBD2 matches 10 bases. CDR3 size: 16 residues. The germline gives CDR1 ENHRY, CDR2 SYGVKD. Trimming took 8 bases from V and 4 from J; bases not matched to a gene: 14. This CDR3 reads CAISRAGQAGGYEQYF. The CDR3 region has the DNA TGTGCCATCTCTCGAGCGGGGCAAGCGGGAGGGTACGAGCAGTACTTC.

The V and J genes are TRBV19 and TRBJ2-2, with 13 nucleotides matching TRBD2. Germline V gene data show CDR1 as LNHDA and CDR2 as SQIVND (reference sequence). This CDR3 contains 15 residues. Trimming removed 11 bases from V and 5 bases from J; junction bases left unmatched: 8. DNA of the CDR3: TGTGCCTGCCGGACTAGCGGGAGCGGAACCGGGGAGCTGTTTTTT. Protein product: CACRTSGSGTGELFF.

This clone showed up just a few times. J is TRBJ1-2 and V is TRBV25-1, with 10 bases lining up with TRBD1. The J segment lost 3 bases and the V segment lost 6 bases, leaving 4 bases of the junction unmatched. The CDR3 runs to 14 residues. The germline gives CDR1 MGHDK, CDR2 SYGVNS. The CDR3 loop reads CASRMTGGDYGYTF. In nucleotides, the CDR3 is TGTGCCAGCAGGATGACAGGGGGCGACTATGGCTACACCTTC.

The chain has TRBV7-8 and TRBJ2-3, with TRBD1 as a possible D gene (6 bases). The V gene lost 1 base and the J gene lost 6 bases, with 8 bases spanning the gap. The CDR3 loop spans 13 amino acids. CDR1 and CDR2 (germline): SGHVS, FQNEAQ. The CDR3 spells CASSLDDRDTQYF. As DNA, the CDR3 is TGTGCCAGCAGCTTAGACGACAGGGATACGCAGTATTTT.

The chain uses TRBV4-2 and TRBJ1-2; possible D gene TRBD1, 5 bases. CDR1 LGHNA and CDR2 YNFKEQ come from the germline V gene. The V and J ends lost 1 base and 8 bases respectively, with 17 bases between them. The CDR3 sequence is 15 residues long. The CDR3 sequence is CASSQASVRVGGYTF. The CDR3 DNA reads as TGTGCCAGCAGCCAAGCATCGGTCAGGGTGGGAGGCTACACCTTC.

This sequence joins TRBV18 and TRBJ2-1, with 9 bases matching TRBD1. The CDR3 is 15 residues long. Looked up from germline, CDR1 is KGHSH and CDR2 is LQKENI. J was trimmed by 4 bases and V by 6 bases; bases with no gene match: 7. CDR3 sequence (DNA): TGTGCCAGCTCGCCCGGGACAGGGCTTTACAATGAGCAGTTCTTC. Translating it yields CASSPGTGLYNEQFF. Looking up the rest from reference TRBV18 and TRBJ2-1 gives the full variable domain: NAGVMQNPRHLVRRRGQEARLRCSPMKGHSHVYWYRQLPEEGLKFMVYLQKENIIDESGMPKERFSAEFPKEGPSILRIQQVVRGDSAAYFCASSPGTGLYNEQFFGPGTRLTVL.

The chain combines TRBV28 with TRBJ1-3; D is undetermined. The V end was cut by 0 bases, the J end by 0 bases, with 12 bases between. This CDR3 spans 17 amino acids. The germline V gene encodes CDR1 MDHEN and CDR2 SYDVKM. Here the CDR3 reads CASSLWSTADSGNTIYF. The CDR3 coding sequence is TGTGCCAGCAGTTTATGGTCGACCGCGGACTCTGGAAACACCATATATTTT. Using reference TRBV28 and TRBJ1-3 for the parts outside the CDR3, the full variable domain is DVKVTQSSRYLVKRTGEKVFLECVQDMDHENMFWYRQDPGLGLRLIYFSYDVKMKEKGDIPEGYSVSREKKERFSLILESASTNQTSMYLCASSLWSTADSGNTIYFGEGSWLTVV.

This clone was seen more than once but under ten times. The V call is TRBV7-2, the J call TRBJ2-3, with D unresolved. CDR1 is SGHTA, CDR2 FQGNSA, per germline. V dropped 0 bases and J dropped 2 bases, with 6 bases sitting between them. The CDR3 is 14 residues long. CDR3 bases: TGTGCCAGCAGCTTAGCGGCAGTCACAGATACGCAGTATTTT. It translates to CASSLAAVTDTQYF.

V is TRBV5-6 and J is TRBJ1-2; 7 bases are a match to TRBD1. Germline lookup yields CDR1 SGHDT and CDR2 YYEEEE. Trimming at V came to 3 bases and at J to 6 bases, leaving 8 bases not matched to a gene. The CDR3 loop spans 14 amino acids. The CDR3 DNA is TGTGCCAGCAGCTCCTTAGACAGGGAGCATGGCTACACCTTC. Translated: CASSSLDREHGYTF.

The chain combines TRBV7-9 with TRBJ2-1; D is unclear. The V end was cut by 0 bases, the J end by 5 bases, with 11 bases between. Germline lookup yields CDR1 SEHNR and CDR2 FQNEAQ (reference sequence). This CDR3 region has 15 residues. In DNA form, the CDR3 reads TGTGCCAGCAGCTTAGCGAAGAGGCCGAACAATGAGCAGTTCTTC. Its translation: CASSLAKRPNNEQFF.